The 8 T cell receptor beta chains in this list originate from one sample, sequenced in a study of cytomegalovirus exposure and HLA in healthy donors. Primers for the PCR totalled 60 Vbeta and 13 Jbeta. Profiled with immunoSEQ multiplex PCR; TCRdb holds only in-frame clones, not every one. This sample has 180,000 or so clones, with just over 75% found just once. The sample comprised PBMCs. The receptors were gathered from a man between 18 and 35 years old in good health and CMV-seronegative.

The J gene is TRBJ2-7, the V gene TRBV23-1; the D is unclear. TRBV23-1 is marked as an open reading frame, function uncertain. This CDR3 is built from 13 residues. Deletions cut 5 bases from V and 5 bases from J, with 13 bases between. The DNA for the CDR3 is TGCGCCAGCAGTGACGGAGAATACCACGAGCAGTACTTC. This gives the protein CASSDGEYHEQYF.

The rearrangement uses TRBV6-5 and TRBJ1-1, with D perhaps TRBD1 (5 bases). Trimming removed 4 bases from V and 7 bases from J, with 10 bases in between. Per the germline V gene, CDR1 is MNHEY and CDR2 is SVGAGI. CDR3 length equals 12 residues. CDR3 coding DNA: TGTGCCAGCAGTTTGGGGGGGAATGAAGCTTTCTTT. It codes for CASSLGGNEAFF.

This chain links TRBV29-1 with TRBJ2-3, with 7 bases aligning to TRBD2. Germline V gene sequence: CDR1 SQVTM, CDR2 ANQGSEA. Germline trimming cut 7 bases from V and 5 bases from J; bases unmatched to any gene: 3. This CDR3 spans 11 amino acids. The CDR3 reads CSARTRDTQYF. In DNA form, the CDR3 reads TGCAGCGCCCGGACTAGAGATACGCAGTATTTT.

This clone was detected a few times. The chain is built from TRBV9 and TRBJ1-6; possibly TRBD1 for D (5 bases). The V end lost 4 bases, the J end lost 5 bases, and 10 bases lay between the germline ends. This CDR3 is 14 amino acids long. Per the germline V gene, CDR1 is SGDLS and CDR2 is YYNGEE. CDR3 nucleotides: TGTGCCAGCAGCCCTCAGACAGATAATTCACCCCTCCACTTT. It is translated as CASSPQTDNSPLHF.

V is TRBV9 and J is TRBJ2-5; D is perhaps TRBD2 (7 bases). The CDR3 runs to 15 residues. Germline lookup yields CDR1 SGDLS and CDR2 YYNGEE. V was shortened by 2 bases and J by 5 bases, with 16 bases between the two germline ends. The CDR3 protein is CASSVGRGKPETQYF. The CDR3 DNA follows: TGTGCCAGCAGCGTGGGGAGGGGGAAACCTGAGACCCAGTACTTC. Full variable domain (outside the CDR3, taken from reference TRBV9 and TRBJ2-5): DSGVTQTPKHLITATGQRVTLRCSPRSGDLSVYWYQQSLDQGLQFLIQYYNGEERAKGNILERFSAQQFPDLHSELNLSSLELGDSALYFCASSVGRGKPETQYFGPGTRLLVL.

About this clone itself: Distinct nucleotide sequences in the sample also encode this CDR3. CDR3 DNA: TGTGCCAGCAGTGGAGTCGTCGATGAAGCTTTCTTT. It codes for CASSGVVDEAFF. The chain joins TRBV6-1 to TRBJ1-1; no firm D call. This CDR3 contains 12 residues. Per germline, CDR1 MNHNS and CDR2 SASEGT. Trimming pared 4 bases from V and 7 bases from J, leaving 10 bases between.

This chain connects TRBV7-2 to TRBJ1-2, with 7 bases aligning to TRBD1. J gave up 5 bases and V 3 bases, and 3 bases lay outside the gene matches. The germline gives CDR1 SGHTA, CDR2 FQGNSA. The CDR3 has 13 residues. Written as DNA, the CDR3 is TGTGCCAGCAGCTTCCAGGGGGGATATGGCTACACCTTC. Translated: CASSFQGGYGYTF.

This chain connects TRBV6-6 to TRBJ2-7; D is perhaps TRBD1 (5 bases). Trimming took 6 bases from V and 0 from J, leaving 12 bases between them. This CDR3 has 14 residues. CDR1 and CDR2 (germline): MNHNY, SVGAGI (reference sequence). This chain's CDR3 is CASRGRAVSYEQYF. As DNA, the CDR3 is TGTGCCAGCAGGGGCAGGGCGGTCTCCTACGAGCAGTACTTC.